This T cell receptor beta chain was captured in a study of control samples from healthy donors and cancer patients. Repertoires were generated with immunoSEQ multiplex PCR, while TCRdb's copy carries only in-frame clones and drops some. This table has approximately 44,000 clones, more than 65% appearing once. This clone was seen once. This receptor was taken from a male donor with melanoma. The sequenced sample was formalin-fixed, paraffin-embedded tissue.

The DNA for the CDR3 is TGTGCCAGCACCCACCGTGAATTAGCGGGGGGGACCTACGAGCAGTACTTC. Encoded protein: CASTHRELAGGTYEQYF. This chain links TRBV6-4 with TRBJ2-7; TRBD2 matches at 11 bases. This CDR3 contains 17 residues. V was clipped by 7 bases and J by 2 bases; unmatched bases: 13. The germline V gene encodes CDR1 MRHNA and CDR2 SNTAGT.